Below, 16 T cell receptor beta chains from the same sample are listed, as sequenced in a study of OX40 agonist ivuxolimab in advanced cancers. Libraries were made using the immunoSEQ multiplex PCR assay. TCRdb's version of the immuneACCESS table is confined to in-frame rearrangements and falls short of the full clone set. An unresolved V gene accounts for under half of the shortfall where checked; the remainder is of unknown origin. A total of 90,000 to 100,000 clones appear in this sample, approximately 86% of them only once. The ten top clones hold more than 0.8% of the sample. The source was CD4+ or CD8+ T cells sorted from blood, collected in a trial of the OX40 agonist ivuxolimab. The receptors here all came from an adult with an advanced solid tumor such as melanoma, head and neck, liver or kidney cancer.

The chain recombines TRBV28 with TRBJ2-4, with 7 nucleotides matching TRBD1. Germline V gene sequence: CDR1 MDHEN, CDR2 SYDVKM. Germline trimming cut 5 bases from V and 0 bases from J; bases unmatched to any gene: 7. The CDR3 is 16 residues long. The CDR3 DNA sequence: TGTGCCAGCAGTCCGGGACAGTTTTTAGCCAAAAACATTCAGTACTTC. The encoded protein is CASSPGQFLAKNIQYF.

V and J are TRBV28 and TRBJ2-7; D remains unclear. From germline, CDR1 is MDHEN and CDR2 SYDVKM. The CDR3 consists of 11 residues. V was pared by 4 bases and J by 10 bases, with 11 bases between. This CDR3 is CASSSQLLQYF. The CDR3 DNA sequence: TGTGCCAGCAGTTCACAGCTGCTACAGTACTTC.

The CDR3 loop is CASSPGGFEDEAFF. The DNA for the CDR3 is TGTGCCAGCAGTCCCGGGGGCTTTGAGGATGAAGCTTTCTTT. The chain employs TRBV6-6 and TRBJ1-1, with a tentative D call TRBD1 (6 bases). The V gene lost 5 bases and the J gene lost 7 bases, with 17 bases spanning the gap. The CDR3 spans 14 residues. The germline V gene encodes CDR1 MNHNY and CDR2 SVGAGI (reference sequence).

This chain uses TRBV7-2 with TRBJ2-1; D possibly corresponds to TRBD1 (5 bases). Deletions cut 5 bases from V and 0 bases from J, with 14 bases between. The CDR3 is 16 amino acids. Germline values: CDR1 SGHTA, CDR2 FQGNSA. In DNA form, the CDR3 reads TGTGCCAGCAGCCCAGACAGCGTCCTCTCCTACAATGAGCAGTTCTTC. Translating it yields CASSPDSVLSYNEQFF.

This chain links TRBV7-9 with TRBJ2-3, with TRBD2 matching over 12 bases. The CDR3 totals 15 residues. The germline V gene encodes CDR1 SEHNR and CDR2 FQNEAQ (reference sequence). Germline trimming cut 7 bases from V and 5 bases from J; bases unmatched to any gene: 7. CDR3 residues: CASTRLAGEGDTQYF. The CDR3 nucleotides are TGTGCCAGCACTAGACTAGCGGGAGAGGGAGATACGCAGTATTTT.

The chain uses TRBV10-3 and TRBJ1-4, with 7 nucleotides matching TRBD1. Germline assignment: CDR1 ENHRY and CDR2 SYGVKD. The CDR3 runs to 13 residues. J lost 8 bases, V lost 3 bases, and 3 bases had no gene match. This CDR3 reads CAISDGQEEKLFF. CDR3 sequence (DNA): TGTGCCATCAGTGACGGACAGGAGGAAAAACTGTTTTTT.

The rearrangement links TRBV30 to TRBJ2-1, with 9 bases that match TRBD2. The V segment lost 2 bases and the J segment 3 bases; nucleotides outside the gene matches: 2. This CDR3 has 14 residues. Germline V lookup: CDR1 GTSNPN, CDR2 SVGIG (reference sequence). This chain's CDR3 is CAWSWREGYNEQFF. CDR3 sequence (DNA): TGTGCCTGGAGTTGGCGGGAGGGCTACAATGAGCAGTTCTTC.

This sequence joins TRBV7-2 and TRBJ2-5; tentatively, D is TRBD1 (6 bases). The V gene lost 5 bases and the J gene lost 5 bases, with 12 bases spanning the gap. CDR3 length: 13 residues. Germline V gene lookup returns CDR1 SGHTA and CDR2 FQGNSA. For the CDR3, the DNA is TGTGCCAGCAGCCCAGGGGTCCGGGAGACCCAGTACTTC. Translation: CASSPGVRETQYF. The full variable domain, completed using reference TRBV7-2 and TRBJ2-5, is GAGVSQSPSNKVTEKGKDVELRCDPISGHTALYWYRQSLGQGLEFLIYFQGNSAPDKSGLPSDRFSAERTGGSVSTLTIQRTQQEDSAVYLCASSPGVRETQYFGPGTRLLVL.

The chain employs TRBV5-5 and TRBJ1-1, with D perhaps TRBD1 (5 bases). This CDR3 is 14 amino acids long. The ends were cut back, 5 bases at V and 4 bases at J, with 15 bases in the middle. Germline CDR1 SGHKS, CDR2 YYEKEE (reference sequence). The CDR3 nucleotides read TGTGCCAGCAGTTTGAGGGGTGCCATCACTGAAGCTTTCTTT. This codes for CASSLRGAITEAFF.

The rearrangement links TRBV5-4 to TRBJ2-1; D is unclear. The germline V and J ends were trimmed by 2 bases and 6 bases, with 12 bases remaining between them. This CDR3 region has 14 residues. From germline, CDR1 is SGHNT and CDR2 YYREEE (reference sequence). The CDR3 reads CASSLQTLFNEQFF. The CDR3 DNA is TGTGCCAGCAGCTTACAAACCTTATTCAATGAGCAGTTCTTC.

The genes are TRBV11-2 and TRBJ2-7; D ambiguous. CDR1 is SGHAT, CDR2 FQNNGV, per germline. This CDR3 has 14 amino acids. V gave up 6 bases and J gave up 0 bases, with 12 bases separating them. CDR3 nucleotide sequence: TGTGCCAGCAGTCGTTGGTTAAGCTCCTACGAGCAGTACTTC. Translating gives CASSRWLSSYEQYF.

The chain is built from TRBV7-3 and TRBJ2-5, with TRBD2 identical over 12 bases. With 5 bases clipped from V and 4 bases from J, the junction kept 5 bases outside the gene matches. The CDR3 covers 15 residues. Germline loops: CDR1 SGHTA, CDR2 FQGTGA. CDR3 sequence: CASSPTSGRIETQYF. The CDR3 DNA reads TGTGCCAGCAGCCCGACTAGCGGGAGAATAGAGACCCAGTACTTC.

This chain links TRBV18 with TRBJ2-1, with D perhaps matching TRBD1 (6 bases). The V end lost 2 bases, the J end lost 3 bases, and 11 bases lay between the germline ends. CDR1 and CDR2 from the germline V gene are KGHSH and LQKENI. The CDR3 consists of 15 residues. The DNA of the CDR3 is TGTGCCAGCTCACCAGCACAGGGAAGCTACAATGAGCAGTTCTTC. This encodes CASSPAQGSYNEQFF.

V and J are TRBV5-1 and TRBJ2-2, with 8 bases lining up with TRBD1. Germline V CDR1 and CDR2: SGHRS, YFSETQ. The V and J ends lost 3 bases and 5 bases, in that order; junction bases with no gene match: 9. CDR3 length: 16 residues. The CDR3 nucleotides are TGCGCCAGCAGCTCGACGACAGGGGAGAGAACCGGGGAGCTGTTTTTT. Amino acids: CASSSTTGERTGELFF.

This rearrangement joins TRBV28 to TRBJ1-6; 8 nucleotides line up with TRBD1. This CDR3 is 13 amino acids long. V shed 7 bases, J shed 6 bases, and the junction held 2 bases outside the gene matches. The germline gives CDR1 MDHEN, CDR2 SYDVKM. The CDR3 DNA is TGTGCCAGCAACACAGGGGGTAATTCACCCCTCCACTTT. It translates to CASNTGGNSPLHF.

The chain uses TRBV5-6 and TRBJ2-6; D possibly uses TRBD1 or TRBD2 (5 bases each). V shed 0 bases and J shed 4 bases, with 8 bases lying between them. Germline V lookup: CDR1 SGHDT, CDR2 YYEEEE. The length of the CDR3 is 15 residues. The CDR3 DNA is TGTGCCAGCAGCTTGGTGGGGACCGGGGCCAACGTCCTGACTTTC. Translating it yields CASSLVGTGANVLTF.